This T cell receptor (beta chain) was retrieved from a study of T cells in Graves' hyperthyroidism and ophthalmopathy. In germline, CDR1 is SNHLY, CDR2 FYNNEI. CDR3 size: 15 residues. Deletions cut 6 bases from V and 6 bases from J, with 18 bases between. Points on this clonotype: Its antigen is unknown.

Study conclusions and caveats: Expanded thyroid clonotypes (above 0.001) were mostly also found in blood. Model output signaled ophthalmopathy a median around 6.9 months ahead of onset. Ophthalmopathy and stable hyperthyroidism were told apart by a 13 V-J model.

Template material for amplifying TCR beta CDR3 regions consisted of RNA transcripts. The primer set for the first-round RT-PCR of the TCR CDR3 was HTBI. TCRdb re-called the multiplex PCR reads through MiXCR, storing one row per CDR3 protein. The data contain more than 300,000 distinct CDR3 sequences, 17% of them seen just once; the ten biggest clones take up 34%. Drawn at first hyperthyroidism diagnosis, the blood sample preceded any ophthalmopathy symptoms. The receptor was isolated from a woman under 40 with Graves' hyperthyroidism that later progressed to Graves' ophthalmopathy. J is TRBJ2-1 and V is TRBV2; D is perhaps TRBD2 (8 bases). Sequences were obtained from blood. The DNA for the CDR3 is TGTGCCAGCAGGGCCCAGGGGGGGACTAGCAATGAGCAGTTCTTC. This sequence encodes CASRAQGGTSNEQFF.